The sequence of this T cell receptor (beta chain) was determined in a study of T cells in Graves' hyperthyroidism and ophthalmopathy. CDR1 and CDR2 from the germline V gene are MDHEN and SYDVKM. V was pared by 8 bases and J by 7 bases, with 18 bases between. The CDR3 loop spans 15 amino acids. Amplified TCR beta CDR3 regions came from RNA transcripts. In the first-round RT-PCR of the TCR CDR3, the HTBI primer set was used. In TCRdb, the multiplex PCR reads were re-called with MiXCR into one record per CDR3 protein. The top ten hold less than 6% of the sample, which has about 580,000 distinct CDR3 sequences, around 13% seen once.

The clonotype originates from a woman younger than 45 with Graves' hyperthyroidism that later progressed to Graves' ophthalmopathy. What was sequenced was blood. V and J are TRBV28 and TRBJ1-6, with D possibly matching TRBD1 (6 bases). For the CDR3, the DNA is TGTGCCAGCCGCCTCGGGGGGGGCGGGAATTCACCCCTCCACTTT. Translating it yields CASRLGGGGNSPLHF.